The subject of this entry is one T cell receptor (beta chain). What it recognizes is unknown. The CDR3 runs to 16 residues. The ends were cut back, 1 base at V and 0 bases at J, with 13 bases in the middle. In germline, CDR1 is GTSNPN, CDR2 SVGIG (reference sequence). Expressed TCRB transcripts were sequenced, since all the RNA that had been isolated was reverse transcribed. Profiling relied on immunoSEQ multiplex PCR, and the TCRdb table lists in-frame clones only, not all of them. The sample records about 700,000 clones, about an eighth being singletons. The data are from a study of beta chain features in type 1 diabetes. Across the study: Sorted cells numbering approximately 110,000,000 were examined across all samples. Study-level findings and limits: Reduced insertions and increased deletions marked VDJ junctions in type 1 diabetes patients. TCRB CDR3s from Type 1 diabetes patients were moderately but significantly shorter in all four CD4+ subsets.

The chain joins TRBV30 to TRBJ1-5; tentative D call: TRBD1 (6 bases). The sample comprised naive CD4+ T cells from blood. The receptor's source is a young man with type 1 diabetes. The CDR3 DNA is TGTGCCTGGAGTGATCCACAGGGCTATAGCAATCAGCCCCAGCATTTT. Translation: CAWSDPQGYSNQPQHF.